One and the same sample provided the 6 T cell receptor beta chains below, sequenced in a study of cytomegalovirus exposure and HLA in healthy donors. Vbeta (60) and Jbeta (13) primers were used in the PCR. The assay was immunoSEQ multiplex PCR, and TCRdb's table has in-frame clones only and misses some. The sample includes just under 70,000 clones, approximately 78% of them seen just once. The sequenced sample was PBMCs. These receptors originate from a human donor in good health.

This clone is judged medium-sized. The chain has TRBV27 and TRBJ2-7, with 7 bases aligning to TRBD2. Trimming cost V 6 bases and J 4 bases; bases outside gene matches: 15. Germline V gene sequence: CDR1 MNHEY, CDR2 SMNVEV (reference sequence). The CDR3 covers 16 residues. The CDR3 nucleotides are TGTGCCAGCAGCACGACCATACCGGGACTACCTTACGAGCAGTACTTC. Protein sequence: CASSTTIPGLPYEQYF.

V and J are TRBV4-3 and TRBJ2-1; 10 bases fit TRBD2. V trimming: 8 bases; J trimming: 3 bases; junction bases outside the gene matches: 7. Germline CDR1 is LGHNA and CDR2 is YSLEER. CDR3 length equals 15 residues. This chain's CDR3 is CASALERGGYNEQFF. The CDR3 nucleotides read TGCGCCAGCGCCCTCGAGCGGGGGGGCTACAATGAGCAGTTCTTC.

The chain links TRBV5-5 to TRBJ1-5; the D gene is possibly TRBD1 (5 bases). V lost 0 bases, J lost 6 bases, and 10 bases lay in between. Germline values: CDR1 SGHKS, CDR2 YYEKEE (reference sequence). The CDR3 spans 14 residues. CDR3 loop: CASSLAGGIQPQHF. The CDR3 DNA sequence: TGTGCCAGCAGCTTGGCCGGGGGGATTCAGCCCCAGCATTTT.

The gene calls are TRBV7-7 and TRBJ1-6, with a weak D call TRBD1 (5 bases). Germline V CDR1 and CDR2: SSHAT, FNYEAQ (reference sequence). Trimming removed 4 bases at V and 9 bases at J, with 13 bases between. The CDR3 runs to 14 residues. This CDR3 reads CASSSTGVGSPLHF. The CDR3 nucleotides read TGTGCCAGCAGCTCCACAGGCGTCGGTTCACCCCTCCACTTT.

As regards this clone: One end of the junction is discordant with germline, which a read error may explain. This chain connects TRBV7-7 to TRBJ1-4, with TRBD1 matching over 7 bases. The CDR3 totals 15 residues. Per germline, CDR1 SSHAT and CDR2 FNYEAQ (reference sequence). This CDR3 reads CASSLGTATNEKLFF. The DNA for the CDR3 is TGTGCTAGCAGCTTAGGGACAGCAACTAATGAAAAACTGTTTTTT.

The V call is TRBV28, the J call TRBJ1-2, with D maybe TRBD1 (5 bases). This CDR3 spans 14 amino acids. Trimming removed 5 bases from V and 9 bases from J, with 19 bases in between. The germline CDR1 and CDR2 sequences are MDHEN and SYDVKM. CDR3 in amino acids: CASSPAPGEMRYTF. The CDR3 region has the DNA TGTGCCAGCAGTCCCGCCCCGGGGGAGATGCGCTACACCTTC.